One T cell receptor (beta chain) is described in this entry. The record originates from a study of blood T cell repertoires in COVID-19. Study-level information: T cells, B-cell-depleted T cells, or PBMCs supplied cDNA or gDNA.

V was cut by 4 bases and J by 8 bases, with 21 bases left in between. Germline loops: CDR1 SGHRS, CDR2 YFSETQ. CDR3 length: 15 residues. Recruitment covered 20 to 25 US areas and drew participants whose ages spanned about 18 to 90 years. In the original analysis: Amplified reference gene primers provided the basis for estimating nucleated cell counts. Profiled with immunoSEQ multiplex PCR; TCRdb holds only in-frame clones, not every one. V and J calls plus clone size are reproduced from that table; the DNA served to infer D and trimming. The table has just over 350,000 clones, about 90% seen once. This receptor was obtained from a woman in her 30s who had recovered from COVID-19. Sequenced: PBMCs or T cells enriched from blood (not recorded which). The V gene is TRBV5-1, the J gene TRBJ1-2; the D gene is possibly TRBD1 (6 bases). The CDR3 protein is CASSTNRVGIRGYTF. The CDR3 nucleotides are TGCGCCAGCAGCACCAACAGGGTGGGGATTCGCGGCTACACCTTC.